This entry lists 32 T cell receptor beta chains sequenced from one sample in a study of CD8+ T cells in alopecia areata. Sequencing templates came from extracted RNA that was reverse transcribed into cDNA. Data came from immunoSEQ multiplex PCR; TCRdb stores just in-frame clones and leaves some out. The repertoire holds 200,000 or so clones, with 40% to 55% as singletons. Treatment defined: oral pan-JAK inhibitor, 5-10 mg twice daily. Sequenced material: CD4+ T cells sorted from blood, taken at approximately week 39, from a patient treated with tofacitinib. The source of these receptors is a human donor with alopecia areata.

The V gene is TRBV28, the J gene TRBJ2-6; possibly TRBD1 for D (7 bases). This CDR3 is built from 16 residues. V lost 5 bases, J lost 4 bases, and 15 bases lay in between. The V gene's germline CDR1 is MDHEN and CDR2 SYDVKM. CDR3 sequence: CASSLGGQKGANVLTF. CDR3 nucleotides: TGTGCCAGCAGTCTGGGGGGACAGAAAGGGGCCAACGTCCTGACTTTC.

CDR3 sequence reads: CASSLTGAHEQFF. CDR3 sequence (DNA): TGTGCCAGCAGCTTGACAGGGGCCCATGAGCAGTTCTTC. The chain has TRBV7-3 and TRBJ2-1; 8 positions agree with TRBD1. The CDR3 is 13 amino acids. Germline trimming cut 3 bases from V and 8 bases from J; bases unmatched to any gene: 3. Germline CDR1 SGHTA, CDR2 FQGTGA.

The gene calls are TRBV6-5 and TRBJ2-7, with D hard to call. V was trimmed by 4 bases and J by 5 bases, leaving 6 bases between them. This CDR3 has 11 amino acids. Germline CDR1 is MNHEY and CDR2 is SVGAGI. Here the CDR3 reads CASSFRDEQYF. In nucleotides, the CDR3 is TGTGCCAGCAGTTTTCGGGACGAGCAGTACTTC.

The rearrangement joins TRBV6-5 to TRBJ2-1, with a tentative D call TRBD1 (6 bases). The germline V gene has CDR1 MNHEY and CDR2 SVGAGI. V shed 0 bases and J shed 2 bases, with 11 bases lying between them. The CDR3 sequence is 16 residues long. The CDR3 DNA follows: TGTGCCAGCAGTTACTCCCGACAGGTCACCTACAATGAGCAGTTCTTC. Translated, it gives CASSYSRQVTYNEQFF.

The chain employs TRBV30 and TRBJ2-3; D not certain. Between the trimmed V and J ends, which lost 4 bases and 6 bases, there was a span of 11 bases. CDR3 length: 12 residues. The germline V gene has CDR1 GTSNPN and CDR2 SVGIG (reference sequence). CDR3 bases: TGTGCCTGGAATGCGCCCTCTGATACGCAGTATTTT. Amino acid sequence: CAWNAPSDTQYF.

This clone was seen more than once but under ten times. CDR3 loop: CAINPGQGRGANVLTF. The CDR3 DNA reads as TGTGCCATCAACCCGGGACAGGGGCGCGGGGCCAACGTCCTGACTTTC. The V gene is TRBV10-3, the J gene TRBJ2-6; 10 bases are shared with TRBD1. The CDR3 extends over 16 amino acids. Germline assignment: CDR1 ENHRY and CDR2 SYGVKD. The V gene end was trimmed by 7 bases and the J gene end by 4 bases; junction bases not matched to a gene: 7.

The CDR3 region is CASSTINTGELFF. CDR3 bases: TGTGCCAGCAGCACAATTAACACCGGGGAGCTGTTTTTT. The J gene is TRBJ2-2, the V gene TRBV28, with D unclear. Germline V gives CDR1 MDHEN, CDR2 SYDVKM. V was clipped by 6 bases and J by 2 bases, with 7 bases between them. The CDR3 spans 13 residues.

This clone showed up just a few times. The genes are TRBV5-4 and TRBJ2-1; 8 bases fit TRBD2. Germline assignment: CDR1 SGHNT and CDR2 YYREEE (reference sequence). The CDR3 loop spans 14 amino acids. V shed 5 bases, J shed 3 bases, and the junction held 4 bases outside the gene matches. DNA for the CDR3: TGTGCCAGCAGTCGAGCGGGGGACTACAATGAGCAGTTCTTC. The encoded protein is CASSRAGDYNEQFF. Based on the CDR3 plus reference TRBV5-4 and TRBJ2-1, the full variable domain is ETGVTQSPTHLIKTRGQQVTLRCSSQSGHNTVSWYQQALGQGPQFIFQYYREEENGRGNFPPRFSGLQFPNYSSELNVNALELDDSALYLCASSRAGDYNEQFFGPGTRLTVL.

The table lists this clone with a count of one. The rearrangement joins TRBV25-1 to TRBJ2-7, with 9 bases matching TRBD1. The V gene's germline CDR1 is MGHDK and CDR2 SYGVNS. Trimming removed 3 bases from V and 4 bases from J; junction bases left unmatched: 7. The CDR3 length is 15 residues. The DNA of the CDR3 is TGTGCCAGCAGTGACCCGGGACAGGGCAATTACGAGCAGTACTTC. This encodes CASSDPGQGNYEQYF.

The chain joins TRBV5-1 to TRBJ2-3; 7 nucleotides align to TRBD2. The V segment lost 7 bases and the J segment 2 bases; nucleotides outside the gene matches: 7. CDR1 is SGHRS and CDR2 is YFSETQ in the germline V gene. This CDR3 spans 14 amino acids. The CDR3 bases are TGCGCCAGCGAATTAGCGGGCAACACAGATACGCAGTATTTT. It encodes CASELAGNTDTQYF.

V is TRBV5-1 and J is TRBJ2-1; a possible D gene is TRBD1 (6 bases). From germline, CDR1 is SGHRS and CDR2 YFSETQ. V lost 0 bases and J lost 0, with 13 bases in between. CDR3 length equals 17 residues. CDR3 sequence reads: CASSLGPRGSSYNEQFF. CDR3 nucleotides: TGCGCCAGCAGCTTGGGCCCCAGGGGCAGCTCCTACAATGAGCAGTTCTTC.

A word on this clone: Additional DNA sequences in this sample encode the identical CDR3. The chain couples TRBV15 to TRBJ2-1, with 8 bases matching TRBD2. Looked up from germline, CDR1 is LNHNV and CDR2 is YYDKDF (reference sequence). V lost 0 bases to trimming and J lost 5 bases; unmatched junction nucleotides: 3. This CDR3 is 15 amino acids long. The CDR3 nucleotides are TGTGCCACCAGCAGAGAGATAGCGGGGAACAATGAGCAGTTCTTC. It codes for CATSREIAGNNEQFF. Full variable domain (outside the CDR3, taken from reference TRBV15 and TRBJ2-1): DAMVIQNPRYQVTQFGKPVTLSCSQTLNHNVMYWYQQKSSQAPKLLFHYYDKDFNNEADTPDNFQSRRPNTSFCFLDIRSPGLGDTAMYLCATSREIAGNNEQFFGPGTRLTVL.

The sample holds a few counts of this clone. The chain has TRBV5-1 and TRBJ1-2; 10 nucleotides align to TRBD1. The CDR3 is 14 amino acids. V dropped 4 bases and J dropped 8; count of bases not matched to a gene: 8. In germline, CDR1 is SGHRS, CDR2 YFSETQ. The CDR3 region is CASSAGQGEWGYTF. The CDR3 DNA follows: TGCGCCAGCAGCGCAGGACAGGGGGAATGGGGCTACACCTTC.

In its sample, this clone was seen a few times. Other DNA sequences from this sample encode an identical CDR3 as well. The chain has TRBV27 and TRBJ2-2, with unresolved D. The CDR3 sequence is 12 residues long. The germline V and J ends were trimmed by 4 bases and 0 bases, with 0 bases remaining between them. Germline CDR1 MNHEY, CDR2 SMNVEV (reference sequence). CDR3 protein: CASSSNTGELFF. CDR3 nucleotides: TGTGCCAGCAGTTCGAACACCGGGGAGCTGTTTTTT.

This clone appeared a single time. The rearrangement joins TRBV7-2 to TRBJ2-7, with 9 bases fitting TRBD2. V lost 3 bases to trimming and J lost 2 bases; unmatched junction nucleotides: 5. The CDR3 has 15 residues. Germline CDR1 and CDR2: SGHTA and FQGNSA. CDR3: CASSFSGRLPYEQYF. CDR3 bases: TGTGCCAGCAGCTTCAGCGGGAGGCTCCCCTACGAGCAGTACTTC.

This clone was seen a few times. The CDR3, as DNA: TGTGCCAGCAGCTTAACGGTAGGGACACAAGGAGCTGAAGCTTTCTTT. It is translated as CASSLTVGTQGAEAFF. V gene TRBV11-2 combines with J gene TRBJ1-1; D is possibly TRBD1 (6 bases). Germline assignment: CDR1 SGHAT and CDR2 FQNNGV. The CDR3 consists of 16 residues. Trimming took off 2 bases at V and 6 bases at J, with 19 bases between the two ends.

The chain combines TRBV4-1 with TRBJ2-5; 7 nucleotides agree with TRBD2. CDR1 MGHRA and CDR2 YSYEKL come from the germline V gene. The CDR3 totals 13 residues. Trimming at V came to 4 bases and at J to 3 bases, leaving 2 bases not matched to a gene. CDR3 sequence: CASSRLAEETQYF. CDR3 in DNA: TGCGCCAGCAGCCGCCTAGCGGAAGAGACCCAGTACTTC.

The chain links TRBV30 to TRBJ2-3; 10 bases are shared with TRBD2. Germline lookup yields CDR1 GTSNPN and CDR2 SVGIG (reference sequence). Trimming removed 0 bases from V and 2 bases from J; junction bases left unmatched: 5. This CDR3 region has 16 residues. As DNA, the CDR3 is TGTGCCTGGAGTGTAGCGGGAGGGCCCCCCACAGATACGCAGTATTTT. Translated, it gives CAWSVAGGPPTDTQYF. The variable domain in full, with the rest retrieved from reference TRBV30 and TRBJ2-3, is SQTIHQWPATLVQPVGSPLSLECTVEGTSNPNLYWYRQAAGRGLQLLFYSVGIGQISSEVPQNLSASRPQDRQFILSSKKLLLSDSGFYLCAWSVAGGPPTDTQYFGPGTRLTVL.

This clone was counted a few times. The V gene is TRBV7-9, the J gene TRBJ2-2; D ambiguous. V lost 4 bases and J 6 bases, leaving 9 bases between the germline ends. The CDR3 extends over 13 amino acids. The V gene's germline CDR1 is SEHNR and CDR2 FQNEAQ (reference sequence). CDR3 region: CASSSDWAGELFF. In DNA form, the CDR3 reads TGTGCCAGCAGCTCCGATTGGGCCGGGGAGCTGTTTTTT.

This clone appeared a few times. The chain couples TRBV2 to TRBJ2-1, with 9 bases matching TRBD2. The CDR3 is made up of 16 amino acids. V trimming: 2 bases; J trimming: 4 bases; junction bases outside the gene matches: 6. Germline-derived CDR1 and CDR2 are SNHLY and FYNNEI. CDR3 residues: CASSELSLAGYNEQFF. In DNA form, the CDR3 reads TGTGCCAGCAGTGAATTAAGCCTAGCGGGGTACAATGAGCAGTTCTTC.

The chain uses TRBV5-6 and TRBJ2-7, with TRBD2 matching over 10 bases. Germline V gene lookup returns CDR1 SGHDT and CDR2 YYEEEE. This CDR3 is 16 amino acids long. The junction had 7 bases not matched to a gene; V was cut back by 2 bases and J by 2 bases. The CDR3 nucleotides are TGTGCCAGCAGCTTTAGGACTAGCGGAACCGCCTACGAGCAGTACTTC. Protein sequence: CASSFRTSGTAYEQYF.

The chain links TRBV30 to TRBJ1-5; no firm D call. Germline values: CDR1 GTSNPN, CDR2 SVGIG (reference sequence). The germline V and J ends were trimmed by 0 bases and 2 bases, with 8 bases remaining between them. CDR3 length equals 14 residues. CDR3 DNA: TGTGCCTGGAGTGTAAATGGCCGCAATCAGCCCCAGCATTTT. It translates to CAWSVNGRNQPQHF.

This clone showed up many times. This chain links TRBV7-3 with TRBJ2-1, with 8 nucleotides matching TRBD2. The CDR3 contains 16 residues. Germline CDR1 and CDR2: SGHTA and FQGTGA. V shed 5 bases and J 10 bases; nucleotides not matched to a gene: 16. As DNA, the CDR3 is TGTGCCAGCAGCCCCAATAGCGGGAACCTGTTTTCGGAGCAGTTCTTC. Its translation: CASSPNSGNLFSEQFF.

This chain uses TRBV6-5 with TRBJ2-7; 10 bases agree with TRBD2. CDR1 is MNHEY, CDR2 SVGAGI, per germline. Trimming removed 6 bases from V and 7 bases from J; junction bases left unmatched: 3. The CDR3 runs to 12 residues. The CDR3 DNA reads as TGTGCCAGCAGAGAGACTAGCGGGGAGCAGTACTTC. The encoded protein is CASRETSGEQYF.

The chain has TRBV30 and TRBJ2-4; D is unclear. The germline CDR1 and CDR2 sequences are GTSNPN and SVGIG (reference sequence). This CDR3 is 12 amino acids long. Trimming stripped 8 bases from V and 0 bases from J, with 8 bases between. The DNA for the CDR3 is TGTGCCGCATACGGAGCCAAAAACATTCAGTACTTC. Its protein is CAAYGAKNIQYF.

V gene TRBV6-1 combines with J gene TRBJ2-7, with D perhaps TRBD1 (6 bases). The V end lost 7 bases, the J end lost 1 base, and 14 bases lay between the germline ends. The length of the CDR3 is 14 residues. Germline loops: CDR1 MNHNS, CDR2 SASEGT. CDR3 coding DNA: TGTGCCAGCATTGCTCAGACAGGATCCTACGAGCAGTACTTC. It yields the protein CASIAQTGSYEQYF.

This chain joins TRBV18 and TRBJ2-5, with 9 bases lining up with TRBD1. Trimming cost V 5 bases and J 5 bases; bases outside gene matches: 12. This CDR3 has 16 amino acids. Germline values: CDR1 KGHSH, CDR2 LQKENI. CDR3 DNA sequence: TGTGCCAGCTCATCAACGCCGGGACAGGGAATGGAGACCCAGTACTTC. Protein: CASSSTPGQGMETQYF.

The rearrangement joins TRBV7-2 to TRBJ2-1; 10 bases agree with TRBD2. The CDR3 has 15 residues. The germline V gene encodes CDR1 SGHTA and CDR2 FQGNSA. V lost 5 bases and J lost 5; bases outside the gene matches: 6. The CDR3 region is CASSLQLAGDNEQFF. The CDR3 bases are TGTGCCAGCAGCCTTCAGCTAGCGGGAGACAATGAGCAGTTCTTC. Full variable domain (remainder filled in from reference TRBV7-2 and TRBJ2-1): GAGVSQSPSNKVTEKGKDVELRCDPISGHTALYWYRQSLGQGLEFLIYFQGNSAPDKSGLPSDRFSAERTGGSVSTLTIQRTQQEDSAVYLCASSLQLAGDNEQFFGPGTRLTVL.

This clone has more than one count but fewer than ten. J is TRBJ1-2 and V is TRBV30, with a tentative D call TRBD1 (5 bases). In germline, CDR1 is GTSNPN, CDR2 SVGIG (reference sequence). V was cut by 3 bases and J by 4 bases, with 15 bases left in between. This CDR3 has 14 residues. For the CDR3, the DNA is TGTGCCTGGAGCTCCGGGGGAGTCCCCTATGGCTACACCTTC. Protein: CAWSSGGVPYGYTF. Variable domain in full (rest from reference TRBV30 and TRBJ1-2): SQTIHQWPATLVQPVGSPLSLECTVEGTSNPNLYWYRQAAGRGLQLLFYSVGIGQISSEVPQNLSASRPQDRQFILSSKKLLLSDSGFYLCAWSSGGVPYGYTFGSGTRLTVV.

The J gene is TRBJ2-3, the V gene TRBV7-9, with a tentative D call TRBD1 (6 bases). V lost 1 base, J lost 3 bases, and 11 bases lay in between. The CDR3 runs 15 residues. CDR1 is SEHNR, CDR2 FQNEAQ, per germline (reference sequence). The CDR3 loop reads CASSLEQGTTDTQYF. The CDR3 DNA reads TGTGCCAGCAGCTTAGAACAGGGAACAACAGATACGCAGTATTTT.

J is TRBJ2-5 and V is TRBV4-1, with D possibly TRBD1 on 5 matching bases. This CDR3 region has 14 residues. V lost 5 bases to trimming and J lost 1 base, with 11 bases between them. The germline CDR1 and CDR2 sequences are MGHRA and YSYEKL. The CDR3 is CASSLRTFQETQYF. The CDR3 nucleotides are TGCGCCAGCAGCTTACGGACATTCCAAGAGACCCAGTACTTC.

This sequence joins TRBV27 and TRBJ2-3; 11 positions agree with TRBD1. The CDR3 contains 14 residues. V lost 4 bases to trimming and J lost 3 bases; unmatched junction nucleotides: 0. The germline gives CDR1 MNHEY, CDR2 SMNVEV (reference sequence). CDR3 in DNA: TGTGCCAGCAGTTGGGACAGGGGGACAGATACGCAGTATTTT. It encodes CASSWDRGTDTQYF.